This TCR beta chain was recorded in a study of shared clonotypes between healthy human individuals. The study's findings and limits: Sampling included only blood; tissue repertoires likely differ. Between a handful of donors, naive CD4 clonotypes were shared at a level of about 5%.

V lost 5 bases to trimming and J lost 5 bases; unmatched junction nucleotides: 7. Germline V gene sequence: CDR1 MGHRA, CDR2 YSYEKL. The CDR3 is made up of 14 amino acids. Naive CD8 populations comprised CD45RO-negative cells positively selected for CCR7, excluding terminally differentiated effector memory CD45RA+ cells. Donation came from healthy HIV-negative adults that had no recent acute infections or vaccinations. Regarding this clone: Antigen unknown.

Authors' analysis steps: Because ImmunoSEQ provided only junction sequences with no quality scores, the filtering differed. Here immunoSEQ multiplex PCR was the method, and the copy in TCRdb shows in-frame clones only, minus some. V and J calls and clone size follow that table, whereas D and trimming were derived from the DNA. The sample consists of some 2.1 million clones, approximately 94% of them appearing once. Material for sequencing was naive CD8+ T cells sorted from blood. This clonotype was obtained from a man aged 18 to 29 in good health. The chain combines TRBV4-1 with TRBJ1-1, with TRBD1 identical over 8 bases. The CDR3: CASSARTGWTEAFF. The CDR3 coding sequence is TGCGCCAGCAGCGCTCGGACAGGGTGGACTGAAGCTTTCTTT.